The clone carrying this T cell receptor beta chain was detected only once. Its antigen is not known. Germline trimming cut 5 bases from V and 5 bases from J; bases unmatched to any gene: 8. The CDR3 is 14 amino acids. Germline V gene lookup returns CDR1 SNHLY and CDR2 FYNNEI. The entry originates in a study of cytomegalovirus exposure and HLA in healthy donors. Study context: Approximately 180 million T cells yielded roughly 120 million unique TCR beta sequences in earlier analysis.

With 60 Vbeta and 13 Jbeta primers, the PCR was carried out. Original data processing: About 9.9 million of the 60 million to 80 million unique TCR beta chains counted in a later analysis were shared. Assay used: immunoSEQ multiplex PCR; TCRdb lists only in-frame clones, some missing. For V, J and clone size, that table is used; D and trimming come from the DNA. This table has 150,000 or so clones, under 85% appearing once. Overall study findings and caveats: Serostatus for CMV was the only available immune exposure information. In vitro experiments confirmed that three CMV-associated chains were specific for CMV antigens.

This TCR came from a woman aged 30 to 39 in good health and CMV-seronegative. Sequenced input: PBMCs. The rearrangement joins TRBV2 to TRBJ2-5; 7 bases match TRBD1. CDR3 loop: CASSYNRGEETQYF. The DNA for the CDR3 is TGTGCCAGCAGTTATAACAGGGGAGAGGAGACCCAGTACTTC.